Listed here are 14 T cell receptor beta chains from one sample, sequenced in a study of neurological immune-mediated disorders. TCRdb independently ran MiXCR on the 5' RACE reads; one entry per CDR3 protein. The sample lists 66,000 or so distinct CDR3 sequences, around 5% seen once, with about 2.6% in the top ten. Material for sequencing was PBMCs. The receptors originated from a woman aged 25 to 45 with multiple sclerosis.

This clonotype was seen at least ten times. The CDR3 DNA is TGTGCCAGCAGGACTACAGGGCAGGGAGATACGCAGTATTTT. Encoded protein: CASRTTGQGDTQYF. J is TRBJ2-3 and V is TRBV28, with D tentatively TRBD1 (6 bases). The CDR3 is 14 residues long. V shed 6 bases and J shed 5 bases, with 15 bases lying between them. Germline CDR1 reads MDHEN; CDR2 reads SYDVKM.

The sample holds a few counts of this clonotype. At one boundary the junction diverges from the germline segment, which might be a read error. The genes are TRBV5-1 and TRBJ2-6; the match to TRBD1 covers 8 bases. Germline V gives CDR1 SGHRS, CDR2 YFSETQ. This CDR3 contains 18 residues. In nucleotides, the CDR3 is TGCGCCAGCAGCTTGCGGACAGGGACGTCCTCTGCGGCCAACGTCCTGACTTTC. Protein product: CASSLRTGTSSAANVLTF.

This clonotype was observed at least ten times. The DNA for the CDR3 is TGTGCCAGCAGCGACAGACTCTCTGGAAACACCATATATTTT. The encoded protein is CASSDRLSGNTIYF. This chain connects TRBV7-9 to TRBJ1-3, with a possible D match to TRBD1 (5 bases). CDR3 length: 14 residues. Germline V gene data show CDR1 as SEHNR and CDR2 as FQNEAQ (reference sequence). V lost 5 bases and J 0 bases, leaving 8 bases between the germline ends.

The sample holds a few counts of this clonotype. This chain uses TRBV27 with TRBJ2-2; D unresolved. Trimming left V 5 bases short and J 1 base short, with 5 bases between. CDR1 is MNHEY, CDR2 SMNVEV, per germline (reference sequence). This CDR3 is built from 13 residues. CDR3 sequence: CASSLLNTGELFF. In nucleotides, the CDR3 is TGTGCCAGCAGTCTATTGAACACCGGGGAGCTGTTTTTT.

This clonotype has ten or more counts. The chain is built from TRBV20-1 and TRBJ2-3; TRBD1 matches 9 bases. V was clipped by 6 bases and J by 0 bases; unmatched bases: 4. Germline values: CDR1 DFQATT, CDR2 SNEGSKA (reference sequence). The CDR3 is made up of 14 amino acids. CDR3 sequence (DNA): TGCAGTGCCAAGGGACAGGGTAGCACAGATACGCAGTATTTT. Protein sequence: CSAKGQGSTDTQYF.

This clonotype was seen only a few times. This may arise from a read error, as a much more abundant clone is one base away. The gene calls are TRBV29-1 and TRBJ1-1; no clear D gene. CDR1 and CDR2 (germline): SQVTM, ANQGSEA. The length of the CDR3 is 11 residues. Trimming took 7 bases from V and 0 from J, leaving 6 bases between them. CDR3 protein: CSAEMNTEAFF. CDR3 coding DNA: TGCAGCGCCGAAATGAACACTGAAGCTTTCTTT.

This clonotype appeared many times. The chain links TRBV20-1 to TRBJ2-3; tentative D call: TRBD2 (6 bases). CDR3 length equals 14 residues. Germline values: CDR1 DFQATT, CDR2 SNEGSKA (reference sequence). The germline V and J ends were trimmed by 4 bases and 2 bases, with 13 bases remaining between them. The CDR3 protein is CSAIPQRATDTQYF. In DNA, the CDR3 is TGCAGTGCTATTCCGCAGCGGGCCACAGATACGCAGTATTTT.

This clonotype was found many times. The rearrangement uses TRBV7-9 and TRBJ1-1; TRBD1 agrees at 9 bases. With V trimmed by 5 bases and J by 3 bases, 19 bases remained unmatched. CDR3 length: 19 residues. Germline CDR1 and CDR2: SEHNR and FQNEAQ (reference sequence). CDR3 DNA: TGTGCCAGCAGCCTTGTGACATTAAGGGACAGGGTATCGGACACTGAAGCTTTCTTT. It specifies CASSLVTLRDRVSDTEAFF.

This clonotype was counted at least ten times. The V gene is TRBV7-2, the J gene TRBJ2-7; TRBD2 matches 11 bases. The germline gives CDR1 SGHTA, CDR2 FQGNSA. V lost 5 bases, J lost 5 bases, and 8 bases stayed unmatched. There are 15 residues in the CDR3. CDR3 sequence: CASSLRLAGHHEQYF. The CDR3 coding sequence is TGTGCCAGCAGCCTTCGACTAGCGGGGCACCACGAGCAGTACTTC.

This clonotype came up many times. The chain employs TRBV7-2 and TRBJ2-1; TRBD1 might be the D (6 bases). V gave up 4 bases and J gave up 2 bases, with 6 bases separating them. This CDR3 has 13 residues. The germline V gene has CDR1 SGHTA and CDR2 FQGNSA. The CDR3 reads CASSWTAYNEQFF. The CDR3 region has the DNA TGTGCCAGCAGCTGGACAGCCTACAATGAGCAGTTCTTC.

This clonotype was seen many times. The genes are TRBV28 and TRBJ2-7; no clear D. V was clipped by 3 bases and J by 4 bases, with 7 bases between them. Germline lookup yields CDR1 MDHEN and CDR2 SYDVKM. CDR3 length: 12 residues. The CDR3 sequence is CASSFRHYEQYF. The CDR3 bases are TGTGCCAGCAGTTTCAGACATTACGAGCAGTACTTC.

This clonotype has ten or more counts. The chain is built from TRBV6-5 and TRBJ2-7; a possible D gene is TRBD1 (5 bases). The CDR3 runs to 15 residues. Germline V gene lookup returns CDR1 MNHEY and CDR2 SVGAGI. The V end was cut by 5 bases, the J end by 0 bases, with 14 bases between. CDR3: CASSRTGPSSYEQYF. The DNA of the CDR3 is TGTGCCAGCAGTCGAACAGGCCCGAGCTCCTACGAGCAGTACTTC.

This clonotype appeared a few times. The CDR3 does not end in the conserved phenylalanine or tryptophan, so this is likely a read error. The rearrangement joins TRBV3-1 to TRBJ1-3; weak D call: TRBD1 (6 bases). Between the trimmed V and J ends, which lost 6 bases and 9 bases, there was a span of 18 bases. CDR1 and CDR2 from the germline V gene are LGHDT and YNNKEL (reference sequence). There are 14 residues in the CDR3. As DNA, the CDR3 is TGTGCCAGCAGTCAAACCGGGACATCAGGCACCATATATAAT. Translated, it gives CASSQTGTSGTIYN.

At least ten counts were recorded for this clonotype. The chain combines TRBV12-3 or TRBV12-4 with TRBJ2-3; D unresolved. Trimming took 6 bases from V and 6 from J, leaving 10 bases between them. This CDR3 has 12 residues. CDR3 sequence: CASSPNGDTQYF. CDR3 DNA: TGTGCCAGCAGCCCAAACGGGGATACGCAGTATTTT.